Below, 18 T cell receptor beta chains from the same sample are listed, as sequenced in a study of cytomegalovirus exposure and HLA in healthy donors. 60 Vbeta and 13 Jbeta primers were used in PCR. Method: immunoSEQ multiplex PCR; TCRdb's copy keeps in-frame clones and lacks some. The table lists tens of thousands of clones, roughly 70% of them singletons. The sample consisted of PBMCs. The receptor set was obtained from a man aged 35 to 55 in good health and CMV-seropositive.

The rearrangement links TRBV6-5 to TRBJ1-3; the D gene is possibly TRBD1 (6 bases). Germline V gene lookup returns CDR1 MNHEY and CDR2 SVGAGI. This CDR3 region has 16 residues. V lost 0 bases to trimming and J lost 3 bases, with 12 bases between them. This chain's CDR3 is CASSYSYADSGNTIYF. In DNA, the CDR3 is TGTGCCAGCAGTTACTCGTACGCGGACAGTGGAAACACCATATATTTT.

This clone was detected once. The chain is built from TRBV10-3 and TRBJ2-7, with 16 positions matching TRBD2. The V gene's germline CDR1 is ENHRY and CDR2 SYGVKD. The CDR3 is 14 residues long. The trim removed 6 bases at V and 7 bases at J, leaving 3 bases unmatched. The DNA for the CDR3 is TGTGCCATCAGGGGACTAGCGGGAGGGCTTGAGCAGTACTTC. This gives the protein CAIRGLAGGLEQYF.

This clone was recorded only once. V usage is TRBV5-6 and J usage is TRBJ2-2; 8 nucleotides line up with TRBD1. V shed 4 bases and J 5 bases; nucleotides not matched to a gene: 4. The germline CDR1 and CDR2 sequences are SGHDT and YYEEEE. CDR3 length equals 14 residues. For the CDR3, the DNA is TGTGCCAGCAGCCCCGGACAGGGAACCGGGGAGCTGTTTTTT. As protein: CASSPGQGTGELFF. Using reference TRBV5-6 and TRBJ2-2 for the parts outside the CDR3, the full variable domain is DAGVTQSPTHLIKTRGQQVTLRCSPKSGHDTVSWYQQALGQGPQFIFQYYEEEERQRGNFPDRFSGHQFPNYSSELNVNALLLGDSALYLCASSPGQGTGELFFGEGSRLTVL.

DNA for the CDR3: TGTGCCAGCAGCCAAGGTAGTGCCCAGGGGCCTACGTATGGCTACACCTTC. This sequence encodes CASSQGSAQGPTYGYTF. This chain connects TRBV4-2 to TRBJ1-2, with D possibly being TRBD1 (6 bases). Per germline, CDR1 LGHNA and CDR2 YNFKEQ. Trimming stripped 1 base from V and 5 bases from J, with 20 bases between. The CDR3 extends over 17 amino acids.

The gene calls are TRBV27 and TRBJ1-1; the match to TRBD1 covers 7 bases. Germline V CDR1 and CDR2: MNHEY, SMNVEV (reference sequence). Trimming at V came to 6 bases and at J to 1 base, leaving 2 bases not matched to a gene. The CDR3 spans 13 residues. The DNA for the CDR3 is TGTGCCAGCAGAGGACAGGCGAACACTGAAGCTTTCTTT. Amino acids: CASRGQANTEAFF.

This clone appeared a single time. The V and J genes are TRBV7-3 and TRBJ2-1; 11 positions match TRBD2. With 4 bases clipped from V and 7 bases from J, the junction kept 6 bases outside the gene matches. Germline CDR1 reads SGHTA; CDR2 reads FQGTGA. There are 15 residues in the CDR3. The DNA for the CDR3 is TGTGCCAGCAGCTCGGGACTAGCGGAGCTTAATGAGCAGTTCTTC. As protein: CASSSGLAELNEQFF. The whole variable domain, remainder taken from reference TRBV7-3 and TRBJ2-1, is GAGVSQTPSNKVTEKGKYVELRCDPISGHTALYWYRQSLGQGPEFLIYFQGTGAADDSGLPNDRFFAVRPEGSVSTLKIQRTERGDSAVYLCASSSGLAELNEQFFGPGTRLTVL.

This clone was counted once. The V and J genes are TRBV7-6 and TRBJ2-3; D perhaps matches TRBD2 (6 bases). Germline assignment: CDR1 SGHVS and CDR2 FNYEAQ. The CDR3 totals 13 residues. Trimming cost V 1 base and J 6 bases, with 8 bases left between them. CDR3 sequence: CASSLVRGDTQYF. CDR3 bases: TGTGCCAGCAGCTTAGTCCGGGGGGATACGCAGTATTTT.

The chain is built from TRBV30 and TRBJ2-5, with TRBD2 matching over 14 bases. The V segment lost 2 bases and the J segment 7 bases; nucleotides outside the gene matches: 6. Germline V gene sequence: CDR1 GTSNPN, CDR2 SVGIG (reference sequence). The CDR3 totals 15 residues. For the CDR3, the DNA is TGTGCCTGGAGTCCGGGACTAGCGGGGGTTGTGACCCAGTACTTC. Protein product: CAWSPGLAGVVTQYF.

The V call is TRBV28, the J call TRBJ2-4; D is unclear. The ends were cut back, 1 base at V and 9 bases at J, with 10 bases in the middle. In germline, CDR1 is MDHEN, CDR2 SYDVKM. This CDR3 region has 13 residues. CDR3 nucleotide sequence: TGTGCCAGCAGTTTATTCGCTAGACCCATTCAGTACTTC. This codes for CASSLFARPIQYF. The variable domain in full, with the rest retrieved from reference TRBV28 and TRBJ2-4, is DVKVTQSSRYLVKRTGEKVFLECVQDMDHENMFWYRQDPGLGLRLIYFSYDVKMKEKGDIPEGYSVSREKKERFSLILESASTNQTSMYLCASSLFARPIQYFGAGTRLSVL.

The chain has TRBV29-1 and TRBJ2-1, with TRBD1 matching 7 bases. CDR1 SQVTM and CDR2 ANQGSEA come from the germline V gene. Losses at the gene ends were 7 bases for V and 3 bases for J; bases not matched to a gene: 0. CDR3 length: 11 amino acids. The CDR3 sequence: CSDRGYNEQFF. DNA for the CDR3: TGCAGCGACAGGGGCTACAATGAGCAGTTCTTC.

V usage is TRBV19 and J usage is TRBJ1-2; D call uncertain. The CDR3 contains 12 residues. Germline lookup yields CDR1 LNHDA and CDR2 SQIVND (reference sequence). This chain's CDR3 is CVTQLGRGGYTF. The CDR3 DNA follows: TGTGTCACCCAGTTAGGGAGAGGCGGCTACACCTTC.

The CDR3 DNA is TGTGCCAGTAGCCTCACGCCCGGGGGTGATTACGAGCAGTACTTC. Translated, it gives CASSLTPGGDYEQYF. The chain employs TRBV19 and TRBJ2-7; TRBD2 is a possible D gene (6 bases). The CDR3 covers 15 residues. V dropped 6 bases and J dropped 4 bases, with 19 bases sitting between them. The germline gives CDR1 LNHDA, CDR2 SQIVND (reference sequence).

CDR3 in amino acids: CASSAAEETQYF. CDR3 in DNA: TGTGCCAGCTCCGCCGCGGAGGAGACCCAGTACTTC. This chain joins TRBV7-2 and TRBJ2-5, with no clear D. Germline loops: CDR1 SGHTA, CDR2 FQGNSA. This CDR3 has 12 residues. Trimming removed 8 bases from V and 5 bases from J, with 12 bases in between.

This chain uses TRBV30 with TRBJ2-3, with D possibly TRBD1 on 6 matching bases. V lost 3 bases and J 5 bases, leaving 9 bases between the germline ends. The CDR3 loop spans 12 amino acids. Germline V gene data show CDR1 as GTSNPN and CDR2 as SVGIG (reference sequence). The CDR3 region is CAWRGGIDTQYF. Here the CDR3 DNA reads TGTGCCTGGAGAGGGGGTATAGATACGCAGTATTTT.

This rearrangement joins TRBV30 to TRBJ1-1, with D uncertain. The V end was cut by 1 base, the J end by 1 base, with 13 bases between. The germline V gene encodes CDR1 GTSNPN and CDR2 SVGIG (reference sequence). CDR3 length: 15 amino acids. CDR3: CAWSEVGDSNTEAFF. Here the CDR3 DNA reads TGTGCCTGGAGTGAGGTCGGGGATTCGAACACTGAAGCTTTCTTT.

The chain recombines TRBV10-3 with TRBJ1-1, with D possibly being TRBD1 (5 bases). V lost 0 bases and J 5 bases, leaving 10 bases between the germline ends. This CDR3 is 14 amino acids long. Germline-derived CDR1 and CDR2 are ENHRY and SYGVKD. The CDR3 DNA reads TGTGCCATCAGTGAGTCGATGGGGGGGACTGAAGCTTTCTTT. This gives the protein CAISESMGGTEAFF.

V usage is TRBV9 and J usage is TRBJ1-4, with D uncertain. The CDR3 is made up of 15 amino acids. Germline V gives CDR1 SGDLS, CDR2 YYNGEE. The V end was cut by 4 bases, the J end by 3 bases, with 13 bases between. The chain's CDR3 is CASSPSTRSNEKLFF. CDR3 nucleotides: TGTGCCAGCAGCCCTTCGACAAGATCTAATGAAAAACTGTTTTTT.

The chain uses TRBV15 and TRBJ1-3, with TRBD1 matching over 7 bases. The trim removed 9 bases at V and 4 bases at J, leaving 6 bases unmatched. Germline V lookup: CDR1 LNHNV, CDR2 YYDKDF (reference sequence). The CDR3 has 13 amino acids. The CDR3 DNA is TGTGCCACGGGCCGGGACAGAGGAAACACCATATATTTT. Its protein is CATGRDRGNTIYF.